This T cell receptor (beta chain) comes out of a study of cytomegalovirus exposure and HLA in healthy donors. General study results and limits: In a later analysis, specific HLA alleles were associated with 15,000 to 20,000 TCR beta sequences at a 0.05 false discovery rate. The authors assumed roughly uniform sequencing depth across donors for presence/absence analyses.

Primers: 60 Vbeta forward and 13 Jbeta reverse. Study processing details: Unique TCR beta chains totaled roughly 79 million in a later count, with around 11 million of them shared. Data came from immunoSEQ multiplex PCR; TCRdb stores just in-frame clones and leaves some out. That table furnishes V, J and clone size, whereas the DNA furnished D and trimming. The profile shows approximately 180,000 clones, 72% of them singletons. On this clone: What it binds is unknown.

Germline V gives CDR1 MNHEY, CDR2 SMNVEV (reference sequence). The CDR3 has 16 residues. V trimming: 5 bases; J trimming: 3 bases; junction bases outside the gene matches: 10. Material for sequencing was PBMCs. V is TRBV27 and J is TRBJ1-3, with 7 bases identical to TRBD1. This sequence was found in a human donor in good health. CDR3 residues: CASSQGGRGYGNTIYF. CDR3 DNA sequence: TGTGCCAGCAGTCAGGGGGGCAGGGGATATGGAAACACCATATATTTT.